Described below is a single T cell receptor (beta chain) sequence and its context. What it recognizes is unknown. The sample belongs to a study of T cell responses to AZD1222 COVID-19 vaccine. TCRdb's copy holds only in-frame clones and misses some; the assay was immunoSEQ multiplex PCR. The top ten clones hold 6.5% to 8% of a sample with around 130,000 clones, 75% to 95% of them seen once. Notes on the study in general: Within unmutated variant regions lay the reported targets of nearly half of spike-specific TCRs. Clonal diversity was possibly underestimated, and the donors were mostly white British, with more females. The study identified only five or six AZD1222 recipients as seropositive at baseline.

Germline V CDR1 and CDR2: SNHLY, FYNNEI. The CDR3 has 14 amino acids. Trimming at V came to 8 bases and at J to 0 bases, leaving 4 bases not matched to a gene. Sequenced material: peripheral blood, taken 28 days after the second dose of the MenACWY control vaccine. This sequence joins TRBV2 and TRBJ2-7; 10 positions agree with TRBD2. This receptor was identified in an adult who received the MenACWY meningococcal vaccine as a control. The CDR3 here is CASGLAASSYEQYF. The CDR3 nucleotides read TGTGCCAGCGGACTAGCGGCTAGCTCCTACGAGCAGTACTTC.